A single sample is the source of the 21 T cell receptor beta chains below, sequenced in a study of identical twins (dated by TCRdb to 2016 to 2018). Libraries were made using 5' RACE. Sequencer: Illumina HiSeq 2000. The public reads were run again by TCRdb, first through fastp at Q25 and then through MiXCR, and only productive beta chains were kept. Every distinct CDR3 protein forms one entry, paired with its most common genes and DNA. The sample table lists just under 650,000 distinct CDR3 sequences, roughly 7.2% of them with a count of one. Approximately 1.5% of the sample comes from the top ten. This same sample was also taken into another study, of yellow fever vaccine responses in identical twins.

The material sequenced was PBMCs. The receptors were gathered from a woman aged 18-29 years in good health.

A few counts support this clonotype. This chain uses TRBV6-5 with TRBJ1-2; D possibly corresponds to TRBD1 (6 bases). The germline gives CDR1 MNHEY, CDR2 SVGAGI. Deletions cut 4 bases from V and 4 bases from J, with 22 bases between. This CDR3 is 17 amino acids long. The chain's CDR3 is CASSLQGRLLQGYGYTF. CDR3 nucleotides: TGTGCCAGCAGTTTGCAGGGGCGCCTTCTCCAGGGCTATGGCTACACCTTC.

This clonotype was seen ten or more times. The chain employs TRBV7-2 and TRBJ1-1, with D hard to call. The V gene's germline CDR1 is SGHTA and CDR2 FQGNSA. V lost 1 base, J lost 6 bases, and 12 bases lay in between. This CDR3 spans 14 amino acids. CDR3 sequence (DNA): TGTGCCAGCAGCTTAGAGGTCCGAAACGCTGAAGCTTTCTTT. It translates to CASSLEVRNAEAFF.

This clonotype came up many times. The V gene is TRBV12-3 or TRBV12-4, the J gene TRBJ2-2; 7 bases map to TRBD1. Trimming at V came to 4 bases and at J to 1 base, leaving 3 bases not matched to a gene. The CDR3 is 15 amino acids. The CDR3 sequence: CASSYRTGNTGELFF. The CDR3 DNA follows: TGTGCCAGCAGTTACCGGACAGGGAACACCGGGGAGCTGTTTTTT.

Notes on this clonotype: It may be a read error: a sequence one base away is much more abundant. This chain uses TRBV12-3 or TRBV12-4 with TRBJ2-7; D could derive from TRBD1 or TRBD2 (5 bases each). The CDR3 runs 13 residues. Trimming pared 6 bases from V and 4 bases from J, leaving 13 bases between. The CDR3 sequence is CASRPNWGYEQYF. DNA for the CDR3: TGTGCCAGCAGACCTAACTGGGGGTACGAGCAGTACTTC.

The J gene is TRBJ2-1, the V gene TRBV20-1, with D uncertain. The V end was cut by 1 base, the J end by 9 bases, with 10 bases between. Germline V lookup: CDR1 DFQATT, CDR2 SNEGSKA (reference sequence). The CDR3 has 12 amino acids. The CDR3 region is CSARAPGGEQFF. The DNA for the CDR3 is TGCAGTGCTAGAGCCCCGGGTGGTGAGCAGTTCTTC.

The gene calls are TRBV3-1 and TRBJ2-1; D possibly corresponds to TRBD1 (6 bases). Germline CDR1 and CDR2: LGHDT and YNNKEL (reference sequence). The CDR3 spans 16 residues. Trimming removed 4 bases at V and 2 bases at J, with 15 bases between. Here the CDR3 DNA reads TGTGCCAGCAGCCGGGTACCACAGGGAACCTACAATGAGCAGTTCTTC. Translating it yields CASSRVPQGTYNEQFF.

This clonotype appeared many times. J is TRBJ1-1 and V is TRBV20-1; a weak D match, TRBD1 (6 bases). The CDR3 totals 16 residues. Between the trimmed V and J ends, which lost 0 bases and 1 base, there was a span of 15 bases. The germline gives CDR1 DFQATT, CDR2 SNEGSKA (reference sequence). CDR3: CSARDLWQGSNTEAFF. The CDR3 DNA reads as TGCAGTGCTAGAGATTTATGGCAGGGGTCGAACACTGAAGCTTTCTTT.

The rearrangement uses TRBV5-5 and TRBJ1-5, with D hard to call. Trimming took 2 bases from V and 3 from J, leaving 12 bases between them. Germline lookup yields CDR1 SGHKS and CDR2 YYEKEE (reference sequence). The CDR3 consists of 15 residues. CDR3 in amino acids: CASSFRTALNQPQHF. Written as DNA, the CDR3 is TGTGCCAGCAGCTTTAGGACGGCGCTCAATCAGCCCCAGCATTTT.

This chain connects TRBV10-3 to TRBJ2-5, with 12 nucleotides matching TRBD2. Per the germline V gene, CDR1 is ENHRY and CDR2 is SYGVKD. The V gene end was trimmed by 0 bases and the J gene end by 2 bases; junction bases not matched to a gene: 7. The CDR3 loop spans 18 amino acids. The CDR3 sequence is CAISESALLAGGQETQYF. The CDR3 DNA reads as TGTGCCATCAGTGAGTCTGCCCTGCTAGCGGGAGGGCAAGAGACCCAGTACTTC.

The V gene is TRBV12-3 or TRBV12-4, the J gene TRBJ1-4; TRBD1 might be the D (6 bases). Trimming shortened V by 2 bases and J by 5 bases, and 18 bases separated the two germline ends. The CDR3 is made up of 17 amino acids. CDR3: CASSLKVGGQPNEKLFF. Here the CDR3 DNA reads TGTGCCAGCAGTTTAAAGGTTGGAGGACAGCCAAATGAAAAACTGTTTTTT.

This clonotype occurred many times. The genes are TRBV28 and TRBJ2-3, with TRBD2 matching 7 bases. Per the germline V gene, CDR1 is MDHEN and CDR2 is SYDVKM. The ends lost 6 bases at V and 0 bases at J; junction bases unmatched: 6. There are 15 residues in the CDR3. The chain's CDR3 is CASSGLAESTDTQYF. CDR3 coding DNA: TGTGCCAGCAGCGGTCTAGCGGAAAGCACAGATACGCAGTATTTT. Complete variable domain (other parts from reference TRBV28 and TRBJ2-3): DVKVTQSSRYLVKRTGEKVFLECVQDMDHENMFWYRQDPGLGLRLIYFSYDVKMKEKGDIPEGYSVSREKKERFSLILESASTNQTSMYLCASSGLAESTDTQYFGPGTRLTVL.

This clonotype showed up just a few times. V and J are TRBV11-2 and TRBJ2-5, with 9 bases matching TRBD2. The CDR3 loop spans 17 amino acids. The V gene end was trimmed by 0 bases and the J gene end by 0 bases; junction bases not matched to a gene: 5. Germline CDR1 and CDR2: SGHAT and FQNNGV. This CDR3 is CASSLEAGGSYQETQYF. CDR3 bases: TGTGCCAGCAGCTTAGAAGCGGGGGGCTCGTACCAAGAGACCCAGTACTTC. The complete variable domain, with remaining parts taken from reference TRBV11-2 and TRBJ2-5, reads EAGVAQSPRYKIIEKRQSVAFWCNPISGHATLYWYQQILGQGPKLLIQFQNNGVVDDSQLPKDRFSAERLKGVDSTLKIQPAKLEDSAVYLCASSLEAGGSYQETQYFGPGTRLLVL.

This clonotype was observed many times. The chain employs TRBV7-3 and TRBJ1-2; no firm D call. V was pared by 0 bases and J by 8 bases, with 13 bases between. The germline gives CDR1 SGHTA, CDR2 FQGTGA. This CDR3 is built from 14 residues. The CDR3 DNA sequence: TGTGCCAGCAGCTTAACGTCTTGGGGTGACGGCTACACCTTC. Residues: CASSLTSWGDGYTF.

This clonotype was observed many times. This chain connects TRBV5-1 to TRBJ2-5; D unclear. The germline V gene encodes CDR1 SGHRS and CDR2 YFSETQ. Trimming took off 2 bases at V and 2 bases at J, with 7 bases between the two ends. The CDR3 covers 13 residues. This CDR3 reads CASSLMTQETQYF. The CDR3 coding sequence is TGCGCCAGCAGCTTAATGACGCAAGAGACCCAGTACTTC.

The chain uses TRBV15 and TRBJ2-5, with D possibly TRBD1 on 5 matching bases. This CDR3 spans 13 amino acids. The ends were cut back, 3 bases at V and 5 bases at J, with 10 bases in the middle. Germline loops: CDR1 LNHNV, CDR2 YYDKDF (reference sequence). CDR3 amino acids: CATSSQGFETQYF. CDR3 sequence (DNA): TGTGCCACCAGCAGTCAGGGTTTTGAGACCCAGTACTTC.

The rearrangement joins TRBV3-1 to TRBJ2-5; 7 bases align to TRBD2. J was trimmed by 7 bases and V by 1 base; bases with no gene match: 9. CDR3 length: 15 amino acids. Germline CDR1 LGHDT, CDR2 YNNKEL (reference sequence). The CDR3 nucleotides are TGTGCCAGCAGCCAAGTCCCCGGGACTACAGGGACCCAGTACTTC. It specifies CASSQVPGTTGTQYF.

This clonotype has only a few counts. The V call is TRBV7-9, the J call TRBJ2-1, with D maybe TRBD2 (5 bases). The CDR3 consists of 15 residues. Germline loops: CDR1 SEHNR, CDR2 FQNEAQ (reference sequence). V was cut by 0 bases and J by 4 bases, with 10 bases left in between. The CDR3 loop reads CASSLAERPYNEQFF. The CDR3 coding sequence is TGTGCCAGCAGCTTAGCAGAGCGGCCATACAATGAGCAGTTCTTC. Using reference TRBV7-9 and TRBJ2-1 for the parts outside the CDR3, the full variable domain is DTGVSQNPRHKITKRGQNVTFRCDPISEHNRLYWYRQTLGQGPEFLTYFQNEAQLEKSRLLSDRFSAERPKGSFSTLEIQRTEQGDSAMYLCASSLAERPYNEQFFGPGTRLTVL.

A few counts support this clonotype. This sequence joins TRBV29-1 and TRBJ2-7, with D perhaps being TRBD1 or TRBD2 (5 bases each). The CDR3 is 12 residues long. Germline CDR1 is SQVTM and CDR2 is ANQGSEA. V was clipped by 8 bases and J by 2 bases, with 13 bases between them. The CDR3 is CSLGTEPYEQYV. In nucleotides, the CDR3 is TGCAGCCTCGGGACCGAACCCTACGAGCAGTACGTC.

The CDR3 loop is CASSRAPAYTQYF. The CDR3 region has the DNA TGTGCCAGCAGCCGTGCCCCAGCTTATACGCAGTATTTT. The rearrangement joins TRBV3-1 to TRBJ2-3; D is unclear. CDR1 LGHDT and CDR2 YNNKEL come from the germline V gene (reference sequence). Trimming left V 4 bases short and J 7 bases short, with 12 bases between. The CDR3 sequence is 13 residues long.

This clonotype has ten or more counts. The gene calls are TRBV4-1 and TRBJ1-3; 7 nucleotides match TRBD1. The V segment lost 5 bases and the J segment 0 bases; nucleotides outside the gene matches: 10. The CDR3 loop spans 17 amino acids. Germline-derived CDR1 and CDR2 are MGHRA and YSYEKL. CDR3 bases: TGCGCCAGCAGCTCAGAAGGGGGCGCGGACTCTGGAAACACCATATATTTT. Translation gives CASSSEGGADSGNTIYF.

There are many counts of this clonotype. This CDR3 reads CASSLNIGTSGRGGQETQYF. The CDR3 DNA sequence: TGTGCCAGCAGCTTAAATATCGGGACTAGCGGGAGAGGAGGCCAAGAGACCCAGTACTTC. The genes are TRBV7-8 and TRBJ2-5, with TRBD2 matching over 14 bases. CDR1 and CDR2 (germline): SGHVS, FQNEAQ. There are 20 residues in the CDR3. The V and J ends lost 2 bases and 1 base, in that order; junction bases with no gene match: 12.